This TCR beta chain comes out of a study of OX40 agonist ivuxolimab in advanced cancers. Study background: Clinicians treated patients with ivuxolimab, an agonistic anti-OX40 (CD134) antibody. In this trial design, patients received ivuxolimab intravenously at 0.01 to 10 mg/kg every 2 weeks. Study conclusions and caveats: Certain nonresponding patients likewise had low normalized T-cell clonal expansion.

This clone occurred a few times. Its antigen is undetermined. The method was immunoSEQ multiplex PCR; TCRdb's version includes in-frame clones alone and lacks a portion of them. The profile shows tens of thousands of clones, 91% of them singletons. The study sampled blood at baseline, cycle 4 day 1, and cycle 7 day 1. Trimming took off 0 bases at V and 6 bases at J, with 18 bases between the two ends. This CDR3 comprises 17 residues. CDR1 is ENHRY, CDR2 SYGVKD, per germline. V is TRBV10-3 and J is TRBJ2-1; D might be TRBD2 (6 bases). This clonotype originated in an adult with an advanced solid tumor such as melanoma, head and neck, liver or kidney cancer. Specimen: CD4+ or CD8+ T cells sorted from blood, collected in a trial of the OX40 agonist ivuxolimab. The CDR3 here is CAISESETGEDVNEQFF. The CDR3 DNA sequence: TGTGCCATCAGTGAGTCGGAGACGGGGGAAGATGTCAATGAGCAGTTCTTC.